The T cell receptor beta chain under discussion was sequenced for a study of CD8 T cells in ankylosing spondylitis. General study results and limits: The authors reported significant enrichment of disease-linked clones in matched ankylosing spondylitis synovial fluid. Some of these motif variants have turned up before, in reports on reactive arthritis synovial fluid and blood.

The germline CDR1 and CDR2 sequences are MNHEY and SVGAGI. The CDR3 runs 13 residues. V lost 4 bases to trimming and J lost 3 bases; unmatched junction nucleotides: 3. This clonotype showed up just a few times. As yet, its antigen is unknown. From the 5' RACE reads, TCRdb called clonotypes with MiXCR, one entry per CDR3 protein. The sample yields a few hundred thousand distinct CDR3 sequences, less than 25% seen once. The sequence was collected from a female donor with ankylosing spondylitis or in good health (not recorded which). The chain joins TRBV6-5 to TRBJ2-7; TRBD1 matches 7 bases. Sample: blood, either unsorted or a sorted T cell fraction (not recorded which). This chain's CDR3 is CASSLGTDYEQYF. CDR3 nucleotide sequence: TGTGCCAGCAGTTTAGGGACAGACTACGAGCAGTACTTC.